These 31 T cell receptor beta chains share one sample of origin, sequenced in a study of blood T cell repertoires in COVID-19 (dated by TCRdb to about 2020). The method was the immunoSEQ multiplex PCR assay. TCRdb's version of the immuneACCESS table is confined to in-frame rearrangements and falls short of the full clone set. An unresolved V gene accounts for under half of the shortfall where checked; the remainder is of unknown origin. Recorded for this sample are approximately 320,000 clones; about 87% of them occurred a single time. The ten largest clones take up 8% to 9% of the sample. The sample was PBMCs or T cells enriched from blood (not recorded which). These receptors were taken from a woman younger than 30 who had recovered from COVID-19.

V and J are TRBV28 and TRBJ2-7; unclear D gene. The CDR3 is 14 residues long. CDR1 and CDR2 (germline): MDHEN, SYDVKM. The germline V and J ends were trimmed by 8 bases and 0 bases, with 14 bases remaining between them. CDR3 bases: TGTGCCAGCCGGGTCCGACCCTTCTCCTACGAGCAGTACTTC. Translation gives CASRVRPFSYEQYF.

The chain combines TRBV18 with TRBJ2-7, with 12 bases identical to TRBD2. Trimming cost V 0 bases and J 2 bases; bases outside gene matches: 5. CDR1 is KGHSH and CDR2 is LQKENI in the germline V gene. This CDR3 has 17 amino acids. The CDR3 is CASSPPGLAGSAYEQYF. The CDR3 DNA is TGTGCCAGCTCACCACCGGGACTAGCGGGTTCCGCCTACGAGCAGTACTTC.

This clone was recorded once. J is TRBJ2-3 and V is TRBV5-4, with TRBD2 matching over 9 bases. The CDR3 contains 15 residues. Trimming removed 5 bases from V and 2 bases from J; junction bases left unmatched: 6. The germline gives CDR1 SGHNT, CDR2 YYREEE (reference sequence). In DNA form, the CDR3 reads TGTGCCAGCAGGGGCGGCGGGGGGGCCACAGATACGCAGTATTTT. Its translation: CASRGGGGATDTQYF.

The CDR3 DNA sequence: TGTGCCAGCACCAAAAATCCAGGGTATCACCTCCACTTT. Amino acids: CASTKNPGYHLHF. The genes are TRBV28 and TRBJ1-6; the D gene is possibly TRBD1 (5 bases). The CDR3 covers 13 residues. CDR1 is MDHEN, CDR2 SYDVKM, per germline. Trimming stripped 7 bases from V and 15 bases from J, with 19 bases between.

DNA for the CDR3: TGTGCCAGCTCACCACGCGGGAGCGCCACCGGGGAGCTGTTTTTT. The encoded protein is CASSPRGSATGELFF. The genes are TRBV18 and TRBJ2-2; 7 bases align to TRBD2. Germline-derived CDR1 and CDR2 are KGHSH and LQKENI. Trimming cost V 1 base and J 4 bases; bases outside gene matches: 3. The CDR3 has 15 amino acids. The whole variable domain, filled in from reference TRBV18 and TRBJ2-2, reads NAGVMQNPRHLVRRRGQEARLRCSPMKGHSHVYWYRQLPEEGLKFMVYLQKENIIDESGMPKERFSAEFPKEGPSILRIQQVVRGDSAAYFCASSPRGSATGELFFGEGSRLTVL.

V is TRBV14 and J is TRBJ1-2, with unresolved D. Deletions cut 3 bases from V and 6 bases from J, with 5 bases between. CDR3 length equals 11 residues. CDR1 SGHDN and CDR2 FVKESK come from the germline V gene. The CDR3 protein is CASSHRNGYTF. The CDR3 DNA is TGTGCCAGCAGCCACAGGAATGGCTACACCTTC.

The chain carries TRBV7-2 and TRBJ2-3; TRBD2 aligns across 8 bases. Germline CDR1 and CDR2: SGHTA and FQGNSA. The CDR3 totals 15 residues. With 1 base clipped from V and 6 bases from J, the junction kept 6 bases outside the gene matches. CDR3 residues: CASSLVGGGEDTQYF. CDR3 DNA: TGTGCCAGCAGCTTAGTCGGGGGGGGCGAGGATACGCAGTATTTT.

V gene TRBV7-2 combines with J gene TRBJ1-1; 7 nucleotides line up with TRBD1. V lost 0 bases, J lost 1 base, and 2 bases stayed unmatched. CDR3 length: 15 amino acids. CDR1 and CDR2 from the germline V gene are SGHTA and FQGNSA. CDR3 amino acids: CASSLAYRGNTEAFF. In nucleotides, the CDR3 is TGTGCCAGCAGCTTAGCGTACAGGGGGAACACTGAAGCTTTCTTT.

The rearrangement links TRBV6-5 to TRBJ2-7; tentatively, D is TRBD1 (6 bases). Per germline, CDR1 MNHEY and CDR2 SVGAGI. This CDR3 contains 14 residues. V was pared by 0 bases and J by 2 bases, with 8 bases between. CDR3 sequence (DNA): TGTGCCAGCAGTTACTCGAACAGGGCCTACGAGCAGTACTTC. Its protein product is CASSYSNRAYEQYF.

The chain carries TRBV5-5 and TRBJ1-2, with TRBD1 as a possible D gene (5 bases). CDR3 length equals 13 residues. V lost 3 bases to trimming and J lost 9 bases, with 15 bases between them. Germline values: CDR1 SGHKS, CDR2 YYEKEE (reference sequence). CDR3 region: CASSWGLLRSYTF. Written as DNA, the CDR3 is TGTGCCAGCAGCTGGGGACTGCTTAGGAGCTACACCTTC.

The DNA of the CDR3 is TGTGCCAGTAGTATAGATCCGGGACTAGCGTACAATGAGCAGTTCTTC. It codes for CASSIDPGLAYNEQFF. This chain links TRBV19 with TRBJ2-1, with TRBD2 matching over 10 bases. The CDR3 has 16 amino acids. Germline lookup yields CDR1 LNHDA and CDR2 SQIVND (reference sequence). Germline trimming cut 0 bases from V and 4 bases from J; bases unmatched to any gene: 3.

The count of this clone is one. The chain uses TRBV2 and TRBJ2-5, with a tentative D call TRBD2 (6 bases). The CDR3 has 14 amino acids. The V end was cut by 2 bases, the J end by 5 bases, with 12 bases between. Germline values: CDR1 SNHLY, CDR2 FYNNEI. The CDR3 nucleotides read TGTGCCAGCAGTGAACAGGGCCGGGAGGAGACCCAGTACTTC. Its protein product is CASSEQGREETQYF.

V usage is TRBV5-1 and J usage is TRBJ2-3, with 11 positions matching TRBD2. This CDR3 region has 14 residues. V trimming: 3 bases; J trimming: 5 bases; junction bases outside the gene matches: 2. CDR1 and CDR2 (germline): SGHRS, YFSETQ. In nucleotides, the CDR3 is TGCGCCAGCAGCTACGGGACTAGCGGAGATACGCAGTATTTT. This codes for CASSYGTSGDTQYF.

The chain carries TRBV19 and TRBJ1-4; TRBD1 matches at 8 bases. Germline CDR1 is LNHDA and CDR2 is SQIVND (reference sequence). This CDR3 comprises 14 residues. Trimming took 6 bases from V and 4 from J; bases not matched to a gene: 4. The CDR3 here is CASRQQGGNEKLFF. CDR3 nucleotide sequence: TGTGCCAGTAGGCAACAGGGGGGTAATGAAAAACTGTTTTTT.

The chain combines TRBV18 with TRBJ1-1, with 8 bases that match TRBD1. The germline CDR1 and CDR2 sequences are KGHSH and LQKENI. With 5 bases clipped from V and 10 bases from J, the junction kept 18 bases outside the gene matches. The CDR3 runs 16 residues. CDR3 residues: CASSSKQRTGFSRAFF. CDR3 in DNA: TGTGCCAGCTCATCGAAACAGCGGACAGGGTTTAGTAGAGCTTTCTTT.

The CDR3 protein is CATSRGGLEEGNIQYF. CDR3 coding DNA: TGTGCCACCAGCAGGGGGGGACTTGAAGAGGGAAACATTCAGTACTTC. This chain connects TRBV15 to TRBJ2-4, with D possibly matching TRBD2 (6 bases). CDR1 is LNHNV, CDR2 YYDKDF, per germline (reference sequence). The CDR3 is 16 residues long. V was trimmed by 3 bases and J by 6 bases, leaving 18 bases between them.

This clone was counted a single time. This sequence joins TRBV12-3 or TRBV12-4 and TRBJ2-7; D is perhaps TRBD1 (6 bases). The CDR3 sequence is 13 residues long. The ends were cut back, 6 bases at V and 1 base at J, with 10 bases in the middle. CDR3 in DNA: TGTGCCAGCAGGCAAACAGGGTCCTACGAGCAGTACTTC. Its protein product is CASRQTGSYEQYF.

Details on this clone: This specimen includes other DNA sequences encoding the same CDR3. The chain joins TRBV7-3 to TRBJ2-1, with TRBD2 matching over 13 bases. V was pared by 3 bases and J by 8 bases, with 4 bases of the junction left unmatched. Looked up from germline, CDR1 is SGHTA and CDR2 is FQGTGA. This CDR3 contains 15 residues. CDR3 in DNA: TGTGCCAGCAGCTTGGGACTAGCGGGATTGGATGAGCAGTTCTTC. Amino acid sequence: CASSLGLAGLDEQFF.

The chain combines TRBV30 with TRBJ1-2; no clear D. Trimming left V 2 bases short and J 4 bases short, with 8 bases between. Germline lookup yields CDR1 GTSNPN and CDR2 SVGIG (reference sequence). CDR3 size: 12 residues. The CDR3 DNA is TGTGCCTGGAGTATGCAGATCTATGGCTACACCTTC. It translates to CAWSMQIYGYTF.

V is TRBV19 and J is TRBJ2-1, with no clear D. The ends were cut back, 2 bases at V and 6 bases at J, with 14 bases in the middle. This CDR3 comprises 15 residues. Germline V lookup: CDR1 LNHDA, CDR2 SQIVND (reference sequence). The CDR3: CASSISLARSNEQFF. As DNA, the CDR3 is TGTGCCAGTAGTATATCGCTGGCCAGGTCCAATGAGCAGTTCTTC. Full variable domain (outside the CDR3, taken from reference TRBV19 and TRBJ2-1): DGGITQSPKYLFRKEGQNVTLSCEQNLNHDAMYWYRQDPGQGLRLIYYSQIVNDFQKGDIAEGYSVSREKKESFPLTVTSAQKNPTAFYLCASSISLARSNEQFFGPGTRLTVL.

This clone has a single count. The chain joins TRBV7-2 to TRBJ1-3; D not certain. This CDR3 spans 15 amino acids. The germline CDR1 and CDR2 sequences are SGHTA and FQGNSA. Trimming took off 2 bases at V and 3 bases at J, with 11 bases between the two ends. The CDR3, as DNA: TGTGCCAGCAGCTTACTTTCGGGTCGTGGAAACACCATATATTTT. As protein: CASSLLSGRGNTIYF.

The CDR3 loop is CASKDRVSSYEQYF. The CDR3 coding sequence is TGTGCCAGCAAGGACAGGGTTAGTTCCTACGAGCAGTACTTC. The chain couples TRBV28 to TRBJ2-7, with 8 bases that match TRBD1. Germline CDR1 is MDHEN and CDR2 is SYDVKM. This CDR3 is 14 amino acids long. V lost 7 bases, J lost 1 base, and 6 bases stayed unmatched.

In its sample, this clone was seen once. V usage is TRBV6-5 and J usage is TRBJ1-2, with 7 bases identical to TRBD1. The CDR3 has 14 amino acids. Germline V gives CDR1 MNHEY, CDR2 SVGAGI. Trimming removed 4 bases from V and 4 bases from J; junction bases left unmatched: 6. The CDR3: CASSSTGRGYGYTF. In DNA form, the CDR3 reads TGTGCCAGCAGTTCGACAGGGAGAGGCTATGGCTACACCTTC.

The chain combines TRBV19 with TRBJ1-2; 7 bases match TRBD1. There are 15 residues in the CDR3. The germline V gene encodes CDR1 LNHDA and CDR2 SQIVND (reference sequence). The trim removed 3 bases at V and 7 bases at J, leaving 11 bases unmatched. The CDR3 loop reads CASSMGDRQLSGYTF. CDR3 sequence (DNA): TGTGCCAGTAGTATGGGGGACAGACAACTGTCTGGCTACACCTTC.

This clone came up a few times. This chain joins TRBV6-2 or TRBV6-3 and TRBJ1-6, with D possibly being TRBD1 (6 bases). Trimming removed 6 bases from V and 0 bases from J, with 12 bases in between. The germline CDR1 and CDR2 sequences are MNHEY and SVGEGT. The CDR3 length is 16 residues. The CDR3 DNA reads as TGTGCCAGCAGCTCAAAACAGGGCTCCTATAATTCACCCCTCCACTTT. Its translation: CASSSKQGSYNSPLHF.

The V call is TRBV18, the J call TRBJ1-2; the match to TRBD1 covers 7 bases. V was clipped by 3 bases and J by 6 bases; unmatched bases: 7. CDR1 is KGHSH, CDR2 LQKENI, per germline. There are 14 residues in the CDR3. The CDR3 here is CASSPETGFDGYTF. The CDR3 DNA sequence: TGTGCCAGCTCACCGGAGACAGGGTTCGATGGCTACACCTTC.

In this sample, this clone turned up once. The CDR3: CASSQARGTVYNSPLHF. The CDR3 DNA sequence: TGTGCCAGCAGCCAAGCCCGGGGGACAGTCTATAATTCACCCCTCCACTTT. The chain uses TRBV14 and TRBJ1-6; 7 bases match TRBD1. There are 17 residues in the CDR3. J was trimmed by 3 bases and V by 1 base; bases with no gene match: 6. Per germline, CDR1 SGHDN and CDR2 FVKESK. Combining the CDR3 with reference TRBV14 and TRBJ1-6 gives the whole variable domain EAGVTQFPSHSVIEKGQTVTLRCDPISGHDNLYWYRRVMGKEIKFLLHFVKESKQDESGMPNNRFLAERTGGTYSTLKVQPAELEDSGVYFCASSQARGTVYNSPLHFGNGTRLTVT.

The V and J genes are TRBV9 and TRBJ2-2, with 7 nucleotides matching TRBD2. In germline, CDR1 is SGDLS, CDR2 YYNGEE. V dropped 0 bases and J dropped 1; count of bases not matched to a gene: 6. There are 17 residues in the CDR3. The CDR3 loop is CASSVATERENTGELFF. The CDR3 bases are TGTGCCAGCAGCGTAGCTACCGAGCGGGAGAACACCGGGGAGCTGTTTTTT. Supplemented by reference TRBV9 and TRBJ2-2, the full variable domain reads DSGVTQTPKHLITATGQRVTLRCSPRSGDLSVYWYQQSLDQGLQFLIQYYNGEERAKGNILERFSAQQFPDLHSELNLSSLELGDSALYFCASSVATERENTGELFFGEGSRLTVL.

The V call is TRBV20-1, the J call TRBJ1-5; 8 bases are a match to TRBD1. Germline trimming cut 3 bases from V and 6 bases from J; bases unmatched to any gene: 10. The CDR3 contains 15 residues. Germline CDR1 DFQATT, CDR2 SNEGSKA (reference sequence). In nucleotides, the CDR3 is TGCAGTGCTAGTCGGTCAGGGGGCCTCGGTCAGCCCCAGCATTTT. This translates into CSASRSGGLGQPQHF.

The rearrangement joins TRBV5-1 to TRBJ2-1; possibly TRBD2 for D (6 bases). CDR1 and CDR2 from the germline V gene are SGHRS and YFSETQ. Trimming removed 0 bases at V and 2 bases at J, with 12 bases between. This CDR3 has 16 amino acids. The CDR3 DNA sequence: TGCGCCAGCAGCTTGGGACGGGGGACCACCTACAATGAGCAGTTCTTC. Protein sequence: CASSLGRGTTYNEQFF.

The gene calls are TRBV30 and TRBJ1-1, with D maybe TRBD1 (5 bases). CDR3 size: 16 residues. CDR1 GTSNPN and CDR2 SVGIG come from the germline V gene (reference sequence). V lost 2 bases and J 0 bases, leaving 16 bases between the germline ends. The CDR3 reads CAWSKGARRMNTEAFF. The CDR3 region has the DNA TGTGCCTGGAGTAAAGGGGCGAGACGCATGAACACTGAAGCTTTCTTT.